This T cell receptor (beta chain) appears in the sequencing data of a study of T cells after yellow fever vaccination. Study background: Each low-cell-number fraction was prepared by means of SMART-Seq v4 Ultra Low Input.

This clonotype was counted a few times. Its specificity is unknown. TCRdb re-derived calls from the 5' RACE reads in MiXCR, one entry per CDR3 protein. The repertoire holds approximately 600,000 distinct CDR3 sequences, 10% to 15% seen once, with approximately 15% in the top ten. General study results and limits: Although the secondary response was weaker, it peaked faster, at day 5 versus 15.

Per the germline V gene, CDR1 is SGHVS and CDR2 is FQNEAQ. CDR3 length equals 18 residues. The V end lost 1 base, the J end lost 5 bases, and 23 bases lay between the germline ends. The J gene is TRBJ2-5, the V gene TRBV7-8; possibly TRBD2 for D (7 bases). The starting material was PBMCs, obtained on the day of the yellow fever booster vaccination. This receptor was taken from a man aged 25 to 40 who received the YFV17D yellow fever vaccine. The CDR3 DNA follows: TGTGCCAGCAGCTTAGTTGGGGGTGGGGGGGCCACAAGGGAGACCCAGTACTTC. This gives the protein CASSLVGGGGATRETQYF.